The entry below describes one T cell receptor beta chain. What it binds is not known. Treatment noted: approximately 18 received Ad26.COV2.S at low or high dose, single or two shots; 5 received placebo; per-sample allocation not given. Specimens were obtained on day 63 following the first vaccine or placebo injection. This Boston cohort included adults aged 18-55 years. Germline V gene data show CDR1 as MRHNA and CDR2 as SNTAGT. The V gene lost 5 bases and the J gene lost 4 bases, with 9 bases spanning the gap. This CDR3 is built from 13 residues. The data stem from a study of Ad26.COV2.S vaccination and SARS-CoV-2 variants. Background on the study: Donor was assigned to the Ad26.COV2.S arm of trial COV1001. Intramuscular Ad26.COV2.S doses were given once or twice, 56 days apart.

Here immunoSEQ multiplex PCR was the method, and the copy in TCRdb shows in-frame clones only, minus some. The sample includes hundreds of thousands of clones, approximately 90% seen only once; the top ten take 6.4%. Study results and limitations: Once vaccination had occurred, spike-specific CD8+ and CD4+ T cell responses reportedly showed substantial breadth.

The rearrangement uses TRBV6-4 and TRBJ1-5; a possible D gene is TRBD1 (5 bases). This receptor was identified in a person aged 18-65 years who received the Ad26.COV2.S COVID-19 vaccine or a placebo. The sequences come from peripheral blood, collected in a trial of Ad26.COV2.S vaccine versus placebo. CDR3 loop: CASSPKGNQPQHF. In nucleotides, the CDR3 is TGTGCCAGCAGTCCCAAGGGGAATCAGCCCCAGCATTTT.